The 17 T cell receptor beta chains listed next were all sequenced from one sample in a study of T cells in localized non-small cell lung cancer. This table comes from immunoSEQ multiplex PCR, and its TCRdb copy is limited to in-frame clones, with some not included. The sample yields about 52,000 clones, around nine tenths seen once. Sample: PBMCs, taken before any cancer treatment. Every receptor here comes from a female donor with stage II lung adenocarcinoma.

This clone was observed a single time. The rearrangement joins TRBV7-3 to TRBJ2-7, with D perhaps given as TRBD1 or TRBD2 (5 bases each). The CDR3 totals 13 residues. With 5 bases removed from V and 4 bases from J, the gap between germline ends came to 12 bases. Germline V CDR1 and CDR2: SGHTA, FQGTGA. In DNA, the CDR3 is TGTGCCAGCAGCCAGGGACCATTTTACGAGCAGTACTTC. This codes for CASSQGPFYEQYF.

This clone has a single count. V gene TRBV27 combines with J gene TRBJ1-5; D not resolved. Per the germline V gene, CDR1 is MNHEY and CDR2 is SMNVEV (reference sequence). This CDR3 is 13 amino acids long. Trimming removed 6 bases from V and 4 bases from J, with 10 bases in between. DNA for the CDR3: TGTGCCAGCAGCCCCTGGCCGAATCAGCCCCAGCATTTT. It encodes CASSPWPNQPQHF.

The chain recombines TRBV2 with TRBJ1-2, with D tentatively TRBD1 (5 bases). Germline assignment: CDR1 SNHLY and CDR2 FYNNEI. Trimming took off 5 bases at V and 5 bases at J, with 12 bases between the two ends. The CDR3 covers 13 residues. The DNA for the CDR3 is TGTGCCAGCAGTTCGACAGAGAGTTATGGCTACACCTTC. This encodes CASSSTESYGYTF.

The CDR3 here is CASRRDRVSDTQYF. DNA for the CDR3: TGTGCCAGCAGACGGGACAGGGTTTCAGATACGCAGTATTTT. This chain uses TRBV27 with TRBJ2-3; TRBD1 matches at 9 bases. Germline assignment: CDR1 MNHEY and CDR2 SMNVEV (reference sequence). V shed 6 bases and J 4 bases; nucleotides not matched to a gene: 5. The CDR3 covers 14 residues.

This sequence joins TRBV6-1 and TRBJ2-5; tentatively, D is TRBD2 (5 bases). In germline, CDR1 is MNHNS, CDR2 SASEGT. There are 14 residues in the CDR3. The V and J ends lost 4 bases and 5 bases respectively, with 14 bases between them. The CDR3 coding sequence is TGTGCCAGCAGTGCCCTCGGAGGAGCGGAGACCCAGTACTTC. Protein: CASSALGGAETQYF.

This clone has more than one count but fewer than ten. The chain combines TRBV30 with TRBJ2-7; D is possibly TRBD1 or TRBD2 (5 bases each). The CDR3 runs to 14 residues. Germline V lookup: CDR1 GTSNPN, CDR2 SVGIG (reference sequence). Trimming removed 4 bases from V and 0 bases from J, with 13 bases in between. The CDR3 DNA sequence: TGTGCCTGGAAGAAGAAGGGGAGCTCCTACGAGCAGTACTTC. This encodes CAWKKKGSSYEQYF.

This chain uses TRBV4-2 with TRBJ1-2, with D perhaps matching TRBD1 (5 bases). Germline CDR1 and CDR2: LGHNA and YNFKEQ. Trimming stripped 0 bases from V and 1 base from J, with 9 bases between. This CDR3 contains 15 residues. The chain's CDR3 is CASSQDRGGNYGYTF. The CDR3 coding sequence is TGTGCCAGCAGCCAAGATAGGGGAGGTAACTATGGCTACACCTTC.

The chain links TRBV9 to TRBJ1-6; D not certain. V shed 5 bases and J shed 5 bases, with 11 bases lying between them. There are 14 residues in the CDR3. CDR1 is SGDLS, CDR2 YYNGEE, per germline. The CDR3 spells CASSGRVDNSPLHF. Here the CDR3 DNA reads TGTGCCAGCAGTGGACGAGTGGATAATTCACCCCTCCACTTT.

The CDR3 DNA reads TGTGCCACCAGCTCTAGCGGGGGGGCCACAGATACGCAGTATTTT. As protein: CATSSSGGATDTQYF. The chain recombines TRBV15 with TRBJ2-3; 12 bases map to TRBD2. V was clipped by 5 bases and J by 2 bases; unmatched bases: 2. The CDR3 contains 15 residues. Germline V CDR1 and CDR2: LNHNV, YYDKDF (reference sequence).

In its sample, this clone was seen a few times. The V and J genes are TRBV5-1 and TRBJ2-7, with 8 positions matching TRBD1. Germline CDR1 reads SGHRS; CDR2 reads YFSETQ. CDR3 length: 15 amino acids. Germline trimming cut 5 bases from V and 3 bases from J; bases unmatched to any gene: 10. CDR3 loop: CASRNDRGSHYEQYF. CDR3 in DNA: TGCGCCAGCAGAAACGACAGGGGTTCACACTACGAGCAGTACTTC.

V usage is TRBV10-1 and J usage is TRBJ2-2; D gene unclear. The CDR3 is 13 amino acids. Between the trimmed V and J ends, which lost 6 bases and 7 bases, there was a span of 12 bases. The germline V gene has CDR1 WNHNN and CDR2 SYGVQD (reference sequence). The CDR3 sequence: CASRGTIGGELFF. The CDR3, as DNA: TGCGCCAGCAGGGGAACAATTGGCGGGGAGCTGTTTTTT.

The V and J genes are TRBV11-2 and TRBJ1-5; D gene uncertain. The CDR3 spans 13 residues. Germline CDR1 reads SGHAT; CDR2 reads FQNNGV. The V and J ends lost 2 bases and 5 bases respectively, with 7 bases between them. Written as DNA, the CDR3 is TGTGCCAGCAGCTTAAAGGGTGATCAGCCCCAGCATTTT. Residues: CASSLKGDQPQHF.

The genes are TRBV2 and TRBJ2-2; 13 nucleotides line up with TRBD2. Germline loops: CDR1 SNHLY, CDR2 FYNNEI. V lost 8 bases, J lost 2 bases, and 8 bases stayed unmatched. The CDR3 loop spans 17 amino acids. CDR3 sequence: CASVRLAGGINTGELFF. CDR3 in DNA: TGTGCCAGCGTGAGACTAGCGGGGGGAATTAACACCGGGGAGCTGTTTTTT.

This clone was recorded once. The rearrangement uses TRBV5-1 and TRBJ2-5; 8 bases match TRBD1. The CDR3 has 15 amino acids. Germline CDR1 reads SGHRS; CDR2 reads YFSETQ. V lost 4 bases to trimming and J lost 5 bases; unmatched junction nucleotides: 10. In DNA, the CDR3 is TGCGCCAGCAGCCGAGGCGGACAGGGTAGGGAGACCCAGTACTTC. It is translated as CASSRGGQGRETQYF.

The CDR3 loop is CASSPREVAGEPYEQYF. Here the CDR3 DNA reads TGTGCCAGCTCACCGCGCGAAGTAGCCGGGGAACCCTACGAGCAGTACTTC. V usage is TRBV18 and J usage is TRBJ2-7, with D tentatively TRBD2 (5 bases). The V gene's germline CDR1 is KGHSH and CDR2 LQKENI. The ends were cut back, 3 bases at V and 2 bases at J, with 20 bases in the middle. The CDR3 consists of 17 residues.

A note on this clone: This CDR3 is also generated by other DNA sequences in the sample. This chain links TRBV18 with TRBJ1-2, with D unclear. The germline V and J ends were trimmed by 3 bases and 2 bases, with 10 bases remaining between them. The CDR3 runs to 14 residues. Per the germline V gene, CDR1 is KGHSH and CDR2 is LQKENI. Here the CDR3 reads CASSPGQANYGYTF. Here the CDR3 DNA reads TGTGCCAGCTCACCGGGCCAGGCCAACTATGGCTACACCTTC.

This clone showed up just a few times. CDR3 region: CASSQTGLAGGIKTQYF. DNA for the CDR3: TGCGCCAGCAGCCAGACCGGACTAGCGGGGGGAATAAAGACCCAGTACTTC. The J gene is TRBJ2-5, the V gene TRBV5-1, with 14 bases lining up with TRBD2. Germline CDR1 is SGHRS and CDR2 is YFSETQ. Losses at the gene ends were 4 bases for V and 6 bases for J; bases not matched to a gene: 11. The CDR3 runs 17 residues.